This T cell receptor beta chain was found in a study of T cell repertoires in cytomegalovirus infection. Study overall: Signatures in public TCR beta sequences pointed to both CMV infection and matching HLA type. Study-level findings and limits: Dominating the ex vivo response were HLA-C-restricted CMV-specific TCR beta clonotypes. Using cumulative public TCR beta family frequency, the authors identified those who carried CMV together with the relevant HLA.

TCRdb redid the calling of the reads with MiXCR, one entry per CDR3 protein. The repertoire consists of 290,000 or so distinct CDR3 sequences, with 25% occurring once and the leading ten covering roughly 13%. This clonotype was counted between two and nine times. Antigen unknown. With 0 bases removed from V and 9 bases from J, the gap between germline ends came to 4 bases. CDR3 size: 11 residues. Per the germline V gene, CDR1 is SGHTA and CDR2 is FQGTGA. This clonotype originated in a human donor in good health (CMV status not recorded). Some clones in this sample may be carry-over from other donors' samples. The sequenced material came from PBMCs. The genes are TRBV7-3 and TRBJ2-3, with unresolved D. This chain's CDR3 is CASSLTGTQYF. In DNA form, the CDR3 reads TGTGCCAGCAGCTTAACTGGGACGCAGTATTTT.